This T cell receptor (beta chain) derives from a study of identical twins. This clonotype appeared many times. Trimming at V came to 3 bases and at J to 12 bases, leaving 14 bases not matched to a gene. The CDR3 is 15 amino acids. CDR1 is LGHDT and CDR2 is YNNKEL in the germline V gene (reference sequence). Through template switching, a universal primer site was introduced, and the cDNA contained unique molecular identifiers. TCRdb analysed the 5' RACE reads with MiXCR anew, one entry per CDR3 protein. The sample yields 450,000 or so distinct CDR3 sequences, more than 13% seen once. The data also belong to a second study, concerning yellow fever vaccine responses in identical twins. That work states: Twins' vaccine T cell responses reportedly seemed partly convergent and partly personalized.

V gene TRBV3-1 combines with J gene TRBJ2-1, with TRBD1 matching over 7 bases. The clonotype originates from a woman between 18 and 29 years old in good health. The sequencing sample was made of CD4+ T cells sorted from blood. The DNA for the CDR3 is TGTGCCAGCAGCCAGGCCGGGACAGAGATACTTGGGCAGTTCTTC. Translating it yields CASSQAGTEILGQFF.